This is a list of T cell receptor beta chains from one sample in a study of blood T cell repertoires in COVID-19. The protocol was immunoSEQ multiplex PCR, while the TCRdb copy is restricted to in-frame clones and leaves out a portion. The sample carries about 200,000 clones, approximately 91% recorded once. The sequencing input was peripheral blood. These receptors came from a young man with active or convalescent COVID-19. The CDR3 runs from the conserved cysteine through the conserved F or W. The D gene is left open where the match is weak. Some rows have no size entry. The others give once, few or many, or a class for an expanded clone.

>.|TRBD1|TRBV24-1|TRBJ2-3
TGTGCCACCAGTGATTTTAGGACAGGGCAAGGAGATACGCAGTATTTT
CATSDFRTGQGDTQYF
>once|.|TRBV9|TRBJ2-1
TGTGCCAGCAGCGTAGACCAGGCAGGCAACAATGAGCAGTTCTTC
CASSVDQAGNNEQFF
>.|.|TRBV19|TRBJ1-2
TGTGCCAGTAGAACCAAGGATCGCGGGTCCGGCTACACCTTC
CASRTKDRGSGYTF
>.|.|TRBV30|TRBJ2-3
TGTGCCGGAATGACATTGAGCACAGATACGCAGTATTTT
CAGMTLSTDTQYF
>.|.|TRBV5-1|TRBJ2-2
TGCGCCAGCAGCGGAATAGGACAAAGCACCGGGGAGCTGTTTTTT
CASSGIGQSTGELFF
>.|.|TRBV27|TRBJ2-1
TGTGCCAGCAGTTCAGGACAGTACTACAATGAGCAGTTCTTC
CASSSGQYYNEQFF
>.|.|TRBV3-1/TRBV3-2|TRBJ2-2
TGTGCCAGCAGCCTATTATACACCGGGGAGCTGTTTTTT
CASSLLYTGELFF
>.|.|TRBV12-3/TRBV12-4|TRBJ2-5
TGTGCCAGCAGTTTCCGGGACCAAGAGACCCAGTACTTC
CASSFRDQETQYF
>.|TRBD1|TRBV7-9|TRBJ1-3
TGTGCCAGCAGCTCCGAGGACAGGGAGTACACCATATATTTT
CASSSEDREYTIYF
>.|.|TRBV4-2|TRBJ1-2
TGTGCCAGCAGCCAAGACAGGCTGAACTATGGCTACACCTTC
CASSQDRLNYGYTF
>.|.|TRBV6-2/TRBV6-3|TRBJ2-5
TGTGCCAGCAGTTATGGACAAGCCCAAGAGACCCAGTACTTC
CASSYGQAQETQYF
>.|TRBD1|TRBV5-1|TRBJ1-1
TGCGCCAGCAGCCCCCGACAGGGGGCCTACACTGAAGCTTTCTTT
CASSPRQGAYTEAFF
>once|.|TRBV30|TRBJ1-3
TGTGCCTGGAGGGCACAGAACTTTCCTGGAAACACCATATATTTT
CAWRAQNFPGNTIYF
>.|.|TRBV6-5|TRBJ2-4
TGTGCCAGTTGCCAACAGGCGGGGAACATTCAGTACTTC
CASCQQAGNIQYF
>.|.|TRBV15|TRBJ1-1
TGTGCCACCAGCTTAAACGACAGGATGAACACTGAAGCTTTCTTT
CATSLNDRMNTEAFF
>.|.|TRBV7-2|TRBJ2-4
TGTGCCAGCAGCCTACCCGTCGGGAATATAGCCAAAAACATTCAGTACTTC
CASSLPVGNIAKNIQYF
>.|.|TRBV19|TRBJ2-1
TGTGCCAGTAGTATCGCGAGGGAGGCTGAGCAGTTCTTC
CASSIAREAEQFF
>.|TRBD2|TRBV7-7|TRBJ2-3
TGTGCTAGCAGTCCCGGGACTAGCGGGAGGGCCGGCACAGATACGCAGTATTTT
CASSPGTSGRAGTDTQYF
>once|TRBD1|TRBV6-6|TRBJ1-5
TGTGCCAGCACCCGGCCGGGACAGGGAAATCAGCCCCAGCATTTT
CASTRPGQGNQPQHF
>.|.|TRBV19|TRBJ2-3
TGTGCCAGTAGTATGGCCAGGTTCACAGATACGCAGTATTTT
CASSMARFTDTQYF
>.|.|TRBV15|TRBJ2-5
TGTGCCACCAGCAGAGATCCCTCACCCGGGGAGACCCAGTACTTC
CATSRDPSPGETQYF
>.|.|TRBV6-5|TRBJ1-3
TGTGCCAGCACCGAGAACCGCTCTGGAAACACCATATATTTT
CASTENRSGNTIYF
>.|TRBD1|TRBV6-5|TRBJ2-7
TGTGCCAGCAGTTACAGGACAGGGGTAGTGGAGCAGTACTTC
CASSYRTGVVEQYF
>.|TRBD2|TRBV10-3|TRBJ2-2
TGTGCCATCAGTGAGTCATTGCAGGGAGGGACCGGGGAGCTGTTTTTT
CAISESLQGGTGELFF
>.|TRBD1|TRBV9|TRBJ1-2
TGTGCCAGCAGCCTGCGGACAGGGGGGCTCTATGGCTACACCTTC
CASSLRTGGLYGYTF
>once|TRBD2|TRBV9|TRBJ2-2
TGTGCCAGCAGCGTAAGCGGTCGCGGGAGGACCGGGGAGCTGTTTTTT
CASSVSGRGRTGELFF
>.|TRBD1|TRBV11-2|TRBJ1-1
TGTGCCAGCAGCCGGGGGACAGGGGTTGACACTGAAGCTTTCTTT
CASSRGTGVDTEAFF
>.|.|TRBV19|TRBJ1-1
TGTGCCAGTAAGTCACGATACAGGGTGGGAGTCATGAACACTGAAGCTTTCTTT
CASKSRYRVGVMNTEAFF
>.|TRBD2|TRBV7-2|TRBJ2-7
TGTGCCAGCAGCCCGACTAGCGGGACTGCCTACGAGCAGTACTTC
CASSPTSGTAYEQYF
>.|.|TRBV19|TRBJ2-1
TGTGCCAGTAGTCCCCACCGCGGGACAGCCGAACCCAATGAGCAGTTCTTC
CASSPHRGTAEPNEQFF
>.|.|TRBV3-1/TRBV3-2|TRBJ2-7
TGTGCCAGCAGCCAAGAACTCAACGAGCAGTACTTC
CASSQELNEQYF
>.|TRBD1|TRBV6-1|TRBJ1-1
TGTGCCAGCAGTGATAGACAGGGGCGCCCTAACACTGAAGCTTTCTTT
CASSDRQGRPNTEAFF
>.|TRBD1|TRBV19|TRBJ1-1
TGTGCCAGTGGGACAGGGATAATGAACACTGAAGCTTTCTTT
CASGTGIMNTEAFF
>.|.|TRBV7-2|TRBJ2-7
TGTGCCAGCAGCTTAGAACCCAGGGGTCGCTCCTACGAGCAGTACTTC
CASSLEPRGRSYEQYF
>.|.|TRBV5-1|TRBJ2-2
TGCGCCAGCAGCTTGCGGCGGGAAAGGAGCAGCACCGGGGAGCTGTTTTTT
CASSLRRERSSTGELFF
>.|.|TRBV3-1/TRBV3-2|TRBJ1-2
TGTGCCAGCAGCCAAGAAGTCAGCGCTAACTATGGCTACACCTTC
CASSQEVSANYGYTF
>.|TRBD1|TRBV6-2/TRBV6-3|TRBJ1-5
TGTGCCAGCAGTTACGGGTTCAGGGGGCGCGATCAGCCCCAGCATTTT
CASSYGFRGRDQPQHF
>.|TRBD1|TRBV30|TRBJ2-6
TGTGCCTGGAGTGGGGCAGGGGGAGCCTCTGGGGCCAACGTCCTGACTTTC
CAWSGAGGASGANVLTF
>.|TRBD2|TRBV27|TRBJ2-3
TGTGCCAGCAGTTTATACCCAAAACTAGCGGGAGAGTTAGATACGCAGTATTTT
CASSLYPKLAGELDTQYF
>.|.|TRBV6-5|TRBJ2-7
TGTGCCACCAACAGCGGTAGCTCCTACGAGCAGTACTTC
CATNSGSSYEQYF
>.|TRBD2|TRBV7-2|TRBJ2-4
TGTGCCAGCAGCACCGACTCGGCGGGAGGGCTCGGCATTCAGTACTTC
CASSTDSAGGLGIQYF
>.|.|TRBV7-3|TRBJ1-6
TGTGCCAGCAGCTTAAATTCGGGGGGGAGTAATTCACCCCTCCACTTT
CASSLNSGGSNSPLHF
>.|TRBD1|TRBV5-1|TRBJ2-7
TGCGCCAGCAGCTCAACCGGGACAGGGAACGAGCAGTACTTC
CASSSTGTGNEQYF
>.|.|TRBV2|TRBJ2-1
TGTGCCAGCAGTCCACTAGCCGACAATGAGCAGTTCTTC
CASSPLADNEQFF
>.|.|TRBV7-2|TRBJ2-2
TGTGCCAGCAGCTCGATACAGACAGGTGGTGGCGGGGAGCTGTTTTTT
CASSSIQTGGGGELFF
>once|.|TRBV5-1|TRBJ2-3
TGCGCCAGCAGCTTGATCGGGTCGGAGGCTCATACTACAGATACGCAGTATTTT
CASSLIGSEAHTTDTQYF
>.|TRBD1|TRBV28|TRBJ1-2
TGTGCCAGCAATCTGCCTTCAGGGGGCTTTGGCTACACCTTC
CASNLPSGGFGYTF
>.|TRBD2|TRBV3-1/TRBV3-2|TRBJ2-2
TGTGCCAGCAGCCAAGATCTCGGGGGGGGCCCCGGGGAGCTGTTTTTT
CASSQDLGGGPGELFF
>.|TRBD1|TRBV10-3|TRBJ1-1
TGTGCCATCAGGGACGACAGGGGTGACACTGAAGCTTTCTTT
CAIRDDRGDTEAFF
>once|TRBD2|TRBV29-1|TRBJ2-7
TGCAGCGTTGCGGGACTAGCGGGAGCCGAGCAGTACTTC
CSVAGLAGAEQYF
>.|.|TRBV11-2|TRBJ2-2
TGTGCCAGCAGACTCTACACCGGGGAGCTGTTTTTT
CASRLYTGELFF
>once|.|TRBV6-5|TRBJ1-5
TGTGCCAGCAGTTCGCAGACTTATCAGCCCCAGCATTTT
CASSSQTYQPQHF
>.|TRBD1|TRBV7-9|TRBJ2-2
TGTGCCAGCAGCTTGGGACAGGTTATAATTTCCGGGGAGCTGTTTTTT
CASSLGQVIISGELFF
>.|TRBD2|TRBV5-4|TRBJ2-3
TGTGCCAGCAGCTTGGTTGGGCGGGGGGGCCGAGCAGATACGCAGTATTTT
CASSLVGRGGRADTQYF
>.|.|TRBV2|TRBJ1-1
TGTGCCAGCAGTGAGGACAGGAACACTGAAGCTTTCTTT
CASSEDRNTEAFF
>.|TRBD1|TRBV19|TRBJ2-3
TGTGCCAGTAGTACGGGACAGGGCACAGATACGCAGTATTTT
CASSTGQGTDTQYF